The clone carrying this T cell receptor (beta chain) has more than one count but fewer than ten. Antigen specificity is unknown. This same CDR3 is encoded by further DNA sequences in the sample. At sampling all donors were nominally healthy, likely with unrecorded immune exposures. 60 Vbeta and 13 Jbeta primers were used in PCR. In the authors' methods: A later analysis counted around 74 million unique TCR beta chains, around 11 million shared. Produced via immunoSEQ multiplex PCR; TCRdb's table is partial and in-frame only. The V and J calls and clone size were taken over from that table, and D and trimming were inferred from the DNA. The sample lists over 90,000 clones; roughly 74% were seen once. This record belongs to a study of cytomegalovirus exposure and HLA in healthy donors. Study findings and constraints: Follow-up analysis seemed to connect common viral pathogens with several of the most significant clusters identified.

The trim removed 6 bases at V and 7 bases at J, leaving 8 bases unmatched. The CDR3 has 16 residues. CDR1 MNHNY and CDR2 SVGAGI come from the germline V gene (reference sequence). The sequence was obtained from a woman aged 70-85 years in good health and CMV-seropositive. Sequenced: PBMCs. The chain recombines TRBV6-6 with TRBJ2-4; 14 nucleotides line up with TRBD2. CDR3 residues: CASRLTSGRGGNIQYF. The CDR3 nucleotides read TGTGCCAGCAGACTGACTAGCGGGAGGGGAGGGAACATTCAGTACTTC.